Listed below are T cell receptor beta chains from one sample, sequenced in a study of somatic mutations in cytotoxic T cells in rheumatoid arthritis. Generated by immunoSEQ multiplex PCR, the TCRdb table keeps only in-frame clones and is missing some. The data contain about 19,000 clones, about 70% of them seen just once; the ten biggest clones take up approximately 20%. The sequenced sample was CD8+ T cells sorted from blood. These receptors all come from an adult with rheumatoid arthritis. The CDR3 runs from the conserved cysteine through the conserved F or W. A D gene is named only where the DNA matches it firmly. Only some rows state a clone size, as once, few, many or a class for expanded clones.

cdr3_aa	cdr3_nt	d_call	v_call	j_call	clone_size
CASSDAGVSYEQYF	TGTGCCAGCAGCGACGCGGGGGTCTCGTACGAGCAGTACTTC	TRBD2	TRBV7-9	TRBJ2-7	.
CASSLDRVGANEQFF	TGCGCCAGCAGTTTGGACAGGGTGGGTGCCAATGAGCAGTTCTTC	TRBD1	TRBV5-1	TRBJ2-1	few
CASSYSEGYSPLHF	TGTGCCAGCAGTTACTCAGAGGGATATTCACCCCTCCACTTT	.	TRBV6-5	TRBJ1-6	.
CASSPQGASNYGYTF	TGTGCCAGCAGTCCACAAGGGGCTAGCAACTATGGCTACACCTTC	.	TRBV27	TRBJ1-2	few
CASSSSYEQYF	TGTGCCAGCAGTTCCTCCTACGAGCAGTACTTC	.	TRBV27	TRBJ2-7	few
CASSLSGGVTNEKLFF	TGTGCCAGCAGCCTTTCGGGGGGCGTAACTAATGAAAAACTGTTTTTT	.	TRBV7-8	TRBJ1-4	few
CASSERGDYGYTF	TGTGCCAGCAGTGAAAGGGGCGACTATGGCTACACCTTC	.	TRBV6-4	TRBJ1-2	.
CASSQELSGSLSQGEKLFF	TGCGCCAGCAGCCAAGAACTCTCAGGTTCTTTATCCCAAGGTGAAAAACTGTTTTTT	.	TRBV4-3	TRBJ1-4	.
CASSIGGDRIYGYTF	TGTGCCAGTAGTATAGGGGGAGACAGGATCTATGGCTACACCTTC	.	TRBV19	TRBJ1-2	.
CAISNTSGGALYTQYF	TGTGCCATCAGTAATACTAGCGGGGGGGCCTTATATACGCAGTATTTT	TRBD2	TRBV10-3	TRBJ2-3	.
CASSYRSELNTEAFF	TGTGCCAGCAGTTACCGCTCCGAACTGAACACTGAAGCTTTCTTT	.	TRBV6-5	TRBJ1-1	.
CASSQDNLNPYEQYF	TGCGCCAGCAGCCAAGATAACCTCAACCCCTACGAGCAGTACTTC	.	TRBV4-3	TRBJ2-7	.
CAWSEGAGSPLHF	TGTGCCTGGAGTGAGGGGGCTGGATCACCCCTCCACTTT	TRBD1	TRBV30	TRBJ1-6	.
CSVDGTQGSKPYEQYF	TGCAGCGTTGACGGCACACAGGGTTCTAAACCCTACGAGCAGTACTTC	.	TRBV29-1	TRBJ2-7	.
CASGQGADTQYF	TGCGCCAGCGGACAGGGAGCAGATACGCAGTATTTT	TRBD1	TRBV10-1	TRBJ2-3	.
CASSSQEVTGELFF	TGTGCCAGCAGCTCACAGGAGGTCACCGGGGAGCTGTTTTTT	.	TRBV7-9	TRBJ2-2	.
CASARGYEQFF	TGTGCCAGCGCAAGGGGTTATGAGCAGTTCTTC	.	TRBV28	TRBJ2-1	few
CASSGGRRFYEQYF	TGTGCCAGCAGTGGGGGACGACGGTTCTACGAGCAGTACTTC	.	TRBV25-1	TRBJ2-7	.
CASTLTADRARNTIYF	TGTGCCAGTACCCTCACAGCGGATAGAGCCAGAAACACCATATATTTT	.	TRBV19	TRBJ1-3	.
CASSLVFSSYNEQFF	TGTGCCAGCAGCTTGGTTTTCAGCTCCTACAATGAGCAGTTCTTC	.	TRBV5-8	TRBJ2-1	.
CASSADTRGDEQFF	TGTGCCAGCAGCGCCGACACTAGGGGCGATGAGCAGTTCTTC	.	TRBV7-9	TRBJ2-1	once
CAIRRNTGELFF	TGTGCCATCCGGCGGAACACCGGGGAGCTGTTTTTT	.	TRBV7-9	TRBJ2-2	.
CASTRATANYEQYF	TGTGCCAGCACGCGGGCTACAGCAAACTACGAGCAGTACTTC	.	TRBV7-9	TRBJ2-7	once
CASSFWENTDTQYF	TGTGCCAGCAGCTTTTGGGAAAACACAGATACGCAGTATTTT	.	TRBV7-2	TRBJ2-3	few
CASSQDQGASYEQYF	TGCGCCAGCAGCCAAGATCAAGGGGCGTCCTACGAGCAGTACTTC	.	TRBV4-3	TRBJ2-7	.
CASSLLPDPTRPDTQYF	TGTGCCAGCAGTTTGCTCCCGGACCCGACCCGCCCAGATACGCAGTATTTT	.	TRBV28	TRBJ2-3	.
CASSIDPGQGDNEQFF	TGTGCCAGTAGTATAGATCCGGGACAGGGAGACAATGAGCAGTTCTTC	TRBD1	TRBV19	TRBJ2-1	.
CASSQETGTYEQYF	TGCGCCAGCAGCCAAGAGACAGGGACCTACGAGCAGTACTTC	TRBD1	TRBV4-3	TRBJ2-7	.
CASSLDRATEAFF	TGTGCCAGCAGCTTGGACAGGGCCACTGAAGCTTTCTTT	TRBD1	TRBV7-2	TRBJ1-1	.
CASTPGQGGHEQFF	TGTGCCAGCACCCCGGGACAGGGAGGCCACGAGCAGTTCTTC	TRBD1	TRBV9	TRBJ2-1	.
CASSIDQRRDEQFF	TGTGCCAGTAGTATAGATCAGCGTAGGGATGAGCAGTTCTTC	.	TRBV19	TRBJ2-1	.
CASSLSMAGSYEQYF	TGTGCCAGCAGTTTATCTATGGCAGGGTCCTACGAGCAGTACTTC	.	TRBV27	TRBJ2-7	.
CATRDRAYNEQFF	TGTGCCACCAGGGACAGGGCCTACAATGAGCAGTTCTTC	TRBD1	TRBV15	TRBJ2-1	.
CASSWEDGLAEGYTF	TGTGCCAGCAGCTGGGAAGACGGACTCGCAGAGGGCTACACCTTC	.	TRBV5-4	TRBJ1-2	.
CASSIVGGSYEQYF	TGTGCCAGTAGTATCGTTGGCGGTTCCTACGAGCAGTACTTC	.	TRBV19	TRBJ2-7	.
CASSQPDRGYGYTF	TGCGCCAGCAGCCAACCTGACAGGGGGTATGGCTACACCTTC	TRBD1	TRBV4-3	TRBJ1-2	.
CASSLDVDRGGSTDTQYF	TGTGCCAGCAGCTTAGACGTGGACCGGGGGGGTAGCACAGATACGCAGTATTTT	TRBD2	TRBV7-9	TRBJ2-3	.
CASSLSQEGSYEQYF	TGTGCCAGCAGTTTATCACAGGAGGGGTCCTACGAGCAGTACTTC	.	TRBV27	TRBJ2-7	.
CASSEGGTTYEQYF	TGTGCCAGCAGTGAAGGAGGGACAACTTACGAGCAGTACTTC	.	TRBV2	TRBJ2-7	.
CASSVASDRDYGYTF	TGTGCCAGCAGCGTAGCTTCGGACAGGGACTATGGCTACACCTTC	TRBD1	TRBV9	TRBJ1-2	.
CASSQDSGGVTQYF	TGCGCCAGCAGCCAAGATTCGGGGGGGGTTACGCAGTATTTT	TRBD2	TRBV4-3	TRBJ2-3	few
CASSSDLNTEAFF	TGTGCCAGCAGCTCGGACCTGAACACTGAAGCTTTCTTT	.	TRBV5-4	TRBJ1-1	.
CASSEDWDSNSYEQYF	TGTGCCAGCAGTGAAGACTGGGACAGCAACTCCTACGAGCAGTACTTC	TRBD1	TRBV2	TRBJ2-7	medium-sized
CASSLGTTEAFF	TGTGCCAGCAGCTTGGGTACCACTGAAGCTTTCTTT	.	TRBV7-9	TRBJ1-1	.
CASSGRRDRVAGELFF	TGTGCCAGCAGCGGCCGCCGGGACAGGGTTGCCGGGGAGCTGTTTTTT	TRBD1	TRBV9	TRBJ2-2	.
CASTPGSGSNYGYTF	TGTGCCAGTACCCCGGGTAGCGGTTCTAACTATGGCTACACCTTC	.	TRBV19	TRBJ1-2	few
CASSILAERDTQYF	TGTGCCAGCAGCATACTAGCGGAGAGAGATACGCAGTATTTT	TRBD2	TRBV7-6	TRBJ2-3	once
CASSYRTGVGEQFF	TGTGCCAGCAGTTACCGAACAGGGGTTGGTGAGCAGTTCTTC	TRBD1	TRBV6-5	TRBJ2-1	.
CAISESNREYEQYF	TGTGCCATCAGTGAGTCGAACAGGGAATACGAGCAGTACTTC	.	TRBV10-3	TRBJ2-7	.
CATSRVAGEGGYGYTF	TGTGCCACCAGCAGAGTTGCGGGGGAGGGTGGCTATGGCTACACCTTC	.	TRBV15	TRBJ1-2	.
CATEAAHQNTGELFF	TGTGCCACCGAGGCAGCACACCAGAACACCGGGGAGCTGTTTTTT	.	TRBV15	TRBJ2-2	.
CASSMWGGQETQYF	TGTGCCAGTAGTATGTGGGGGGGGCAGGAGACCCAGTACTTC	.	TRBV19	TRBJ2-5	.